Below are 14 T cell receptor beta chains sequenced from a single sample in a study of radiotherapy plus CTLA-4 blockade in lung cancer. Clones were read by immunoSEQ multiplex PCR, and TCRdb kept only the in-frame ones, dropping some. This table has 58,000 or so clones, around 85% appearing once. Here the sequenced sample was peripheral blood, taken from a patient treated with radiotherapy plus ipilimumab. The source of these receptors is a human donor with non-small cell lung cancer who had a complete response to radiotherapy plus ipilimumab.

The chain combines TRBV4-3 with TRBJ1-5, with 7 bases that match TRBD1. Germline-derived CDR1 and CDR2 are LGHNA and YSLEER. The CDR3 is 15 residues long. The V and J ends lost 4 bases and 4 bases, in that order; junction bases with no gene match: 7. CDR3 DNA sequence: TGCGCCAGCAGCCCGGACAGGATTGCGAATCAGCCCCAGCATTTT. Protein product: CASSPDRIANQPQHF.

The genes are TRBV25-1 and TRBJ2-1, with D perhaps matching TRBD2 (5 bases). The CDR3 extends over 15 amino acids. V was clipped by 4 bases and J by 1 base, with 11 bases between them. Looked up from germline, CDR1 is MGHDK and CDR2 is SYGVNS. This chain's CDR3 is CASSVEGPSYNEQFF. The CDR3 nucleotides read TGTGCCAGCAGTGTTGAGGGTCCGTCCTACAATGAGCAGTTCTTC.

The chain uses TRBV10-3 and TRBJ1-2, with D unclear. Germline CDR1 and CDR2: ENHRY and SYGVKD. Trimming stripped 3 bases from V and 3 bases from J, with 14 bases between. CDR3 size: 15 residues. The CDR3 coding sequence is TGTGCCATCAGTGATATGGGAGGGAAGGACTATGGCTACACCTTC. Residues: CAISDMGGKDYGYTF.

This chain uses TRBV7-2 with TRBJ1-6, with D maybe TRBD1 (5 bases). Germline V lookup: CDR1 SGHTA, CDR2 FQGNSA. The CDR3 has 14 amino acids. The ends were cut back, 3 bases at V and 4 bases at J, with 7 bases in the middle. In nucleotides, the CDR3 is TGTGCCAGCAGCTTTTCAGGGTATAATTCACCCCTCCACTTT. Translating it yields CASSFSGYNSPLHF. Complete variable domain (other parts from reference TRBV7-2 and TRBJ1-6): GAGVSQSPSNKVTEKGKDVELRCDPISGHTALYWYRQSLGQGLEFLIYFQGNSAPDKSGLPSDRFSAERTGGSVSTLTIQRTQQEDSAVYLCASSFSGYNSPLHFGNGTRLTVT.

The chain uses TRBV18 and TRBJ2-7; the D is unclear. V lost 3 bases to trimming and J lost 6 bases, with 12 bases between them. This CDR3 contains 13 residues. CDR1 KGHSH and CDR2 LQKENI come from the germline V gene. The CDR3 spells CASSPVPRGEQYF. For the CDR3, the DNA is TGTGCCAGCTCACCTGTTCCCAGAGGCGAGCAGTACTTC.

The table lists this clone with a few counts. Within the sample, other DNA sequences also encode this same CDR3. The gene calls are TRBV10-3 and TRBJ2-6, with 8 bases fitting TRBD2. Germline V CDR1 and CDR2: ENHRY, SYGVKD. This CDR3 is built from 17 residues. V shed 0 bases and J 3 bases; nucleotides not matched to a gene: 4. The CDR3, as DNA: TGTGCCATCAGTGAGTCCCGGGGGGGCAGTGGGGCCAACGTCCTGACTTTC. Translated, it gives CAISESRGGSGANVLTF.

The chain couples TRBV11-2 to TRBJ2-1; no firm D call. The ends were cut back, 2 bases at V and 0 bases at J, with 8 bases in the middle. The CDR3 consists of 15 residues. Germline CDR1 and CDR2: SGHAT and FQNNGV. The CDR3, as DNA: TGTGCCAGCAGCTTATCCCCTAGCTCCTACAATGAGCAGTTCTTC. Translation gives CASSLSPSSYNEQFF.

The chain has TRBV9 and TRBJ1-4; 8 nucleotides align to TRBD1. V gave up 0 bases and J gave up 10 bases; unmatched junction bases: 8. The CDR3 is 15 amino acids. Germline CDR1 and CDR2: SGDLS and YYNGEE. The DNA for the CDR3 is TGTGCCAGCAGCGTAGCTACAGGACAGGGAGGAAAACTGTTTTTT. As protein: CASSVATGQGGKLFF.

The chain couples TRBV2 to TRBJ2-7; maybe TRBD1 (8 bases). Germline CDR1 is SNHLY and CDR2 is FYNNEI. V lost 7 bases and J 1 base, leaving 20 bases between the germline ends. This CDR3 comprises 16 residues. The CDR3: CASKERGQETSYEQYF. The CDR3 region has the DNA TGTGCCAGCAAAGAGCGGGGACAGGAGACATCCTACGAGCAGTACTTC. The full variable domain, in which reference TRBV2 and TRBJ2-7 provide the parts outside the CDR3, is EPEVTQTPSHQVTQMGQEVILRCVPISNHLYFYWYRQILGQKVEFLVSFYNNEISEKSEIFDDQFSVERPDGSNFTLKIRSTKLEDSAMYFCASKERGQETSYEQYFGPGTRLTVT.

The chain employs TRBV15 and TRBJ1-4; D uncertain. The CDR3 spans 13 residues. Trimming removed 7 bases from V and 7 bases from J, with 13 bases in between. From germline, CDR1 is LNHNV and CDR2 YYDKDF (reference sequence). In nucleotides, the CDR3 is TGTGCCACCATGGCAGGAGAGGGTGAAAAACTGTTTTTT. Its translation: CATMAGEGEKLFF.

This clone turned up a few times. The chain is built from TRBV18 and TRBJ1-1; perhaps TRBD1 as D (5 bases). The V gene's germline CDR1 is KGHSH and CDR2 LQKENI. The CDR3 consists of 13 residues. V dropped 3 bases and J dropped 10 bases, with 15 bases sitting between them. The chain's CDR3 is CASSPGQGSIAFF. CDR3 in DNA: TGTGCCAGCTCACCGGGGCAGGGCTCGATAGCTTTCTTT.

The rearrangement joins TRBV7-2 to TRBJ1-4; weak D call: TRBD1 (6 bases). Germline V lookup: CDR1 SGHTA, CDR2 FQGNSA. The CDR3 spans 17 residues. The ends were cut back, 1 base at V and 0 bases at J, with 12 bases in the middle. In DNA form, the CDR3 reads TGTGCCAGCAGCTTAGGGCAGGGGTTTTCAACTAATGAAAAACTGTTTTTT. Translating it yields CASSLGQGFSTNEKLFF.

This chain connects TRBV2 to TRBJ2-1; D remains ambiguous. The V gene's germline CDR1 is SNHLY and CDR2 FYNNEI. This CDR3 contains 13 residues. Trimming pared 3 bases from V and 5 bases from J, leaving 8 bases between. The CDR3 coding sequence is TGTGCCAGCAGTGACCCCTATAACAATGAGCAGTTCTTC. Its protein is CASSDPYNNEQFF.

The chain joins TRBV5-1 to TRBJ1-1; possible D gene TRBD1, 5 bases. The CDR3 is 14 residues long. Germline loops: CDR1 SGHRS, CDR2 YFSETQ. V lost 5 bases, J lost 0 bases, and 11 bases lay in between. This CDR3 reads CASRAGSLNTEAFF. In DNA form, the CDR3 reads TGCGCCAGCAGGGCAGGGTCATTGAACACTGAAGCTTTCTTT. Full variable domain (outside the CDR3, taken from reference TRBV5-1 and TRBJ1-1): KAGVTQTPRYLIKTRGQQVTLSCSPISGHRSVSWYQQTPGQGLQFLFEYFSETQRNKGNFPGRFSGRQFSNSRSEMNVSTLELGDSALYLCASRAGSLNTEAFFGQGTRLTVV.